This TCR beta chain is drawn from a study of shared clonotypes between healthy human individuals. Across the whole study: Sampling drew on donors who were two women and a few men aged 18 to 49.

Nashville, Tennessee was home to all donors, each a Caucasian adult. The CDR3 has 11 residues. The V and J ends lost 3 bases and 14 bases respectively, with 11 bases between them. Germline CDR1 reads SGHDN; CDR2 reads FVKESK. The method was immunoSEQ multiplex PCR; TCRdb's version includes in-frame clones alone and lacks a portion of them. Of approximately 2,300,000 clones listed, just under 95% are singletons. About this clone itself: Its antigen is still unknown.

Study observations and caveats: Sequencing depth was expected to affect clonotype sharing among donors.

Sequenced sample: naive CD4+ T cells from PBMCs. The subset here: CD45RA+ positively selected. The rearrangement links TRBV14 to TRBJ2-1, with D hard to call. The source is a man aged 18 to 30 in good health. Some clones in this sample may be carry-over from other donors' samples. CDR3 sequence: CASSQGWTEFF. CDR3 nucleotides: TGTGCCAGCAGCCAGGGGTGGACCGAGTTCTTC.